This T cell receptor (beta chain) was observed in a study of control samples from healthy donors and cancer patients (dated by TCRdb to 2020 to 2022). The library relied on the immunoSEQ multiplex PCR assay. The source is immuneACCESS, and TCRdb retained only in-frame sequences with V and J called. Part of the clones is not carried over; for the studies checked, unresolved V genes explain less than half of this, and the remainder is unexplained. The sample yields around 130,000 clones; about 95% were counted once. The biggest ten clones account for around 3.6% of the sample. CDR1 and CDR2, looked up from the germline V gene, are LGHNA and YNFKEQ. Germline trimming amounts to 2 bases on V and 4 bases on J, with 1 as the count of junction bases outside the gene matches. Reading from cysteine to phenylalanine, the CDR3 counts 14 amino acids. Of the read, only the CDR3 DNA is kept; its 42 bases are in frame from base 1.

For this clone: Its specific antigen is unknown. No per-base quality is available; no much larger clone lies one base away.

This chain is built from TRBV4-2 and TRBJ1-5; 8 of the junction bases match TRBD1. Sequenced material: blood. The clonotype originates from a man between 25 and 39 years old in good health. In nucleotides, the sequence is TGTGCCAGCAGCCAAACAGGGGGGAATCAGCCCCAGCATTTT. This translates into CASSQTGGNQPQHF.